Here is one TCR beta chain with its context. This sample was included in a study of PD-L1 blockade in urothelial cancer. Across the whole study: A median blood sample held approximately 140,000 T cells and around 80,000 unique TCRs.

The CDR3 sequence is 13 residues long. Germline V gene lookup returns CDR1 SNHLY and CDR2 FYNNEI. V lost 3 bases and J lost 4; bases outside the gene matches: 1. Using immunoSEQ multiplex PCR, the repertoire was profiled, and TCRdb retains in-frame clones only, with some absent. The sample holds about 88,000 clones, 85% to 95% seen once. This specimen was PBMCs, taken around atezolizumab (anti-PD-L1) treatment. The J gene is TRBJ1-2, the V gene TRBV2, with 8 bases matching TRBD1. The receptor's source is a man in his 60s with urothelial cancer. The CDR3 protein is CASSDTGGYGYTF. The CDR3 nucleotides are TGTGCCAGCAGTGATACAGGGGGCTATGGCTACACCTTC.